This is a list of T cell receptor beta chains from one sample in a study of T cells in Graves' hyperthyroidism and ophthalmopathy. TCRdb reanalysed the multiplex PCR reads using MiXCR and keeps one entry per CDR3 protein. Here the sample spans 300,000 to 450,000 distinct CDR3 sequences, about a sixth being singletons. Specimen: blood. Every receptor here comes from a woman between 40 and 50 years old with Graves' ophthalmopathy. CDR3s include the opening cysteine and the closing phenylalanine or tryptophan. A D gene is named only where the DNA matches it firmly. Clone sizes are given selectively: once, few, many, or a class where the clone is expanded.

clone_size	v_call	d_call	j_call	cdr3_nt	cdr3_aa
many	TRBV7-9	.	TRBJ1-1	TGTGCCAGCAGCCCTAGCAACACTGAAGCTTTCTTT	CASSPSNTEAFF
.	TRBV4-2	.	TRBJ2-2	TGTGCCAGCAGCCAAGACCCTAGCCGGCACACCGGGGAGCTGTTTTTT	CASSQDPSRHTGELFF
.	TRBV6-1	.	TRBJ1-1	TGTGCCAGCAGTGTGTCCGGCGGAAACACTGAAGCTTTCTTT	CASSVSGGNTEAFF
many	TRBV30	TRBD1	TRBJ1-1	TGTGCCTGGAAACCTGGACAGGGGAACACTGAAGCTTTCTTT	CAWKPGQGNTEAFF
many	TRBV7-8	.	TRBJ2-2	TGTGCCAGCAGCTTAGTTGACAGCGCGAACACCGGGGAGCTGTTTTTT	CASSLVDSANTGELFF
many	TRBV29-1	.	TRBJ1-1	TGCAGCGTTGGGGCAGGGAACACTGAAGCTTTCTTT	CSVGAGNTEAFF
many	TRBV6-2/TRBV6-3	.	TRBJ2-1	TGTGCCAGCACGACCAGCTTAGAGTACAATGAGCAGTTCTTC	CASTTSLEYNEQFF
.	TRBV12-3/TRBV12-4	TRBD2	TRBJ2-7	TGTGCCAGCAGTTTTGCGGGTCTTGGACTAGCGGGAGCATCCGAGCAGTACTTC	CASSFAGLGLAGASEQYF
.	TRBV12-5	TRBD1	TRBJ2-2	TGTGCTAGTGGTTTGGTGCCCGGAGCAGGGGGTAGCACCGGGGAGCTGTTTTTT	CASGLVPGAGGSTGELFF
many	TRBV7-2	.	TRBJ2-3	TGTGCCAGCAGCTTAGTGCGGACGGGGGTTGATACGCAGTATTTT	CASSLVRTGVDTQYF
many	TRBV28	.	TRBJ2-5	TGTGCCAGCTCCGTGGAGGGGTTAGAGACCCAGTACTTC	CASSVEGLETQYF
many	TRBV11-2	.	TRBJ2-7	TGTGCCAGCAGCTTAGTTGGGGGTGGTAGCTTCCACGAGCAGTACTTC	CASSLVGGGSFHEQYF
.	TRBV25-1	.	TRBJ1-2	TGTGCCAGCAGTGGAACCGGGGGACGATCGTATGGCTACACCTTC	CASSGTGGRSYGYTF
many	TRBV28	TRBD2	TRBJ2-7	TGTGCCAGAAACCTAGCGGGAGGGCCCCGCGAGCAGTACTTC	CARNLAGGPREQYF
many	TRBV11-2	.	TRBJ2-1	TGTGCCAGCAGCTCGACCAAGGGACATCCCTACAATGAGCAGTTCTTC	CASSSTKGHPYNEQFF
once	TRBV14	.	TRBJ2-7	TGTGCCAGCAGCCAAGGTCCAGGGAACCCCAAGCAGTACTTC	CASSQGPGNPKQYF
many	TRBV9	.	TRBJ1-1	TGTGCCAGCAGCGTAGAGGGGTACGATGAAGCTTTCTTT	CASSVEGYDEAFF
many	TRBV27	.	TRBJ1-5	TGTGCCAGCAGAATAGCCGGGATGTTCAATCAGCCCCAGCATTTT	CASRIAGMFNQPQHF
many	TRBV6-2/TRBV6-3	.	TRBJ2-7	TGTGCCAGCAGTTATCCGGGAAGAGGTTACGAGCAGTACTTC	CASSYPGRGYEQYF
.	TRBV20-1	.	TRBJ1-1	TGCAGTGCTAGAGTTGGGGCGGGGACTGAAGCTTTCTTT	CSARVGAGTEAFF
many	TRBV12-5	.	TRBJ2-5	TGTGCTAGTGGCCACGGGACGGAACATATACAAGAGACCCAGTACTTC	CASGHGTEHIQETQYF
many	TRBV10-2	.	TRBJ2-2	TGCGCCAGCAGTCTTTCCAGGAAAGGAGGGGAGCTGTTTTTT	CASSLSRKGGELFF